Listed below are T cell receptor beta chains from one sample, sequenced in a study of T-cell memory formation after mild COVID-19. TCRdb analysed the 5' RACE reads with MiXCR anew, one entry per CDR3 protein. The table records more than 400,000 distinct CDR3 sequences, around a sixth of them present only once. The specimen was PBMCs or a T cell subset sorted from them (not recorded which). Receptor source: an adult woman who had mild COVID-19 (a few samples of this study predate the infection). Cell type and time point are not known. Both conserved end residues are part of each CDR3. The D gene is left open where the match is weak. For some rows the clone size is stated as once, few or many, or as a class when expanded; others skip it.

clone_size d_call j_call v_call cdr3_aa cdr3_nt
few . TRBJ2-3 TRBV4-2 CASSQDLQGGHTDTQYF TGTGCCAGCAGCCAAGATTTACAGGGTGGGCACACAGATACGCAGTATTTT
many TRBD2 TRBJ2-7 TRBV2 CASTTRGGALGQYF TGTGCCAGCACCACCCGGGGGGGGGCTCTGGGGCAGTACTTC
once . TRBJ1-3 TRBV6-5 CDSSSLATGLSGNTIYF TGTGACAGCAGTTCCCTCGCGACAGGCCTCTCTGGAAACACCATATATTTT
few . TRBJ2-5 TRBV5-1 CASSFDLTQETQYF TGCGCCAGCAGCTTCGACTTGACTCAAGAGACCCAGTACTTC
few . TRBJ2-2 TRBV6-1 CASSEAGARNTGELFF TGTGCCAGCAGTGAAGCGGGAGCCCGGAACACCGGGGAGCTGTTTTTT
. . TRBJ2-7 TRBV19 CASSIGLGRRGEQYF TGTGCCAGTAGTATAGGTCTCGGTCGGCGTGGCGAGCAGTACTTC
few TRBD1 TRBJ1-2 TRBV9 CASSPVSGTDHGYTF TGTGCCAGCAGCCCCGTTTCCGGGACAGATCATGGCTACACCTTC
. . TRBJ2-7 TRBV27 CASSLVFSSSYEQYF TGTGCCAGCAGTTTGGTCTTTTCGAGCTCCTACGAGCAGTACTTC
. . TRBJ2-2 TRBV24-1 CATSDPAGELFF TGTGCCACCAGTGACCCGGCCGGGGAGCTGTTTTTT
few . TRBJ1-1 TRBV2 CASMGAGWLNTEAFF TGTGCCAGCATGGGGGCAGGTTGGTTGAACACTGAAGCTTTCTTT
. . TRBJ2-7 TRBV12-3/TRBV12-4 CASSLSPQYEQYF TGTGCCAGCAGTTTAAGTCCTCAATACGAGCAGTACTTC
. . TRBJ2-2 TRBV6-2/TRBV6-3 CASSYMKNTGELFF TGTGCCAGCAGTTACATGAAGAACACCGGGGAGCTGTTTTTT
few . TRBJ2-3 TRBV20-1 CSALPGWGTDTQYF TGCAGTGCCCTCCCAGGGTGGGGCACAGATACGCAGTATTTT
. TRBD2 TRBJ2-1 TRBV5-4 CASSPTSGLAGNEQFF TGTGCCAGCAGCCCGACTTCGGGACTAGCGGGGAATGAGCAGTTCTTC
. . TRBJ2-7 TRBV15 CATSRGGLGEQYF TGTGCCACCAGCAGAGGAGGGCTGGGGGAGCAGTACTTC
. . TRBJ1-1 TRBV3-1 CASSQDAHQNTEAFF TGTGCCAGCAGCCAAGATGCACACCAGAACACTGAAGCTTTCTTT
. . TRBJ2-3 TRBV6-5 CASSGGGAEDTQYF TGTGCCAGCAGTGGGGGGGGCGCGGAAGATACGCAGTATTTT
many . TRBJ2-5 TRBV7-9 CASEQETQYF TGTGCCAGCGAGCAAGAGACCCAGTACTTC
. . TRBJ2-7 TRBV10-3 CAISIGDYGGEQYF TGTGCCATCAGCATTGGAGACTACGGTGGCGAGCAGTACTTC
. TRBD1 TRBJ2-3 TRBV20-1 CSATRTGRSTDTQYF TGCAGTGCCACCCGGACAGGACGGAGCACAGATACGCAGTATTTT
. TRBD1 TRBJ2-1 TRBV28 CASSLEQGGGEQFF TGTGCCAGCAGTTTGGAACAGGGGGGCGGGGAGCAGTTCTTC
many TRBD2 TRBJ2-1 TRBV20-1 CSAMGTSVEQFF TGCAGTGCTATGGGGACTAGCGTTGAGCAGTTCTTC
. . TRBJ1-2 TRBV6-4 CASSNSQGASYTF TGTGCCAGCAGCAACTCCCAGGGAGCCAGTTACACCTTC
. . TRBJ2-3 TRBV5-1 CASSLVVGTGTDTQYF TGCGCCAGCAGCTTGGTGGTAGGGACTGGCACAGATACGCAGTATTTT
few . TRBJ2-7 TRBV7-2 CASSLVSTEGYEQYF TGTGCCAGCAGCTTAGTCTCCACGGAGGGCTACGAGCAGTACTTC
. . TRBJ2-1 TRBV4-3 CASSRSGYNEQFF TGCGCCAGCAGCCGCAGCGGGTACAATGAGCAGTTCTTC
few TRBD2 TRBJ2-3 TRBV18 CASSPRLTSGAAGDTQYF TGTGCCAGCTCACCACGGTTGACAAGCGGGGCGGCGGGAGATACGCAGTATTTT
. . TRBJ2-3 TRBV20-1 CSAPRADTQYF TGCAGTGCTCCCCGGGCGGATACGCAGTATTTT
. TRBD2 TRBJ2-3 TRBV20-1 CSARDPTNRGGVDTQYF TGCAGTGCTAGAGACCCCACCAACCGGGGGGGGGTAGATACGCAGTATTTT
. TRBD2 TRBJ2-7 TRBV20-1 CSARSGGDLYEQYF TGCAGTGCTAGGTCGGGGGGGGACCTCTACGAGCAGTACTTC
few . TRBJ1-2 TRBV29-1 CSVGSDGGLYTF TGCAGCGTTGGTTCTGACGGGGGGCTCTACACCTTC
. TRBD2 TRBJ2-1 TRBV10-3 CAISYSGGNNEQFF TGTGCCATCAGTTATAGCGGGGGGAACAATGAGCAGTTCTTC
few TRBD1 TRBJ1-2 TRBV12-5 CASGPRTGEKGYTF TGTGCTAGTGGTCCCCGGACAGGGGAGAAAGGCTACACCTTC
. . TRBJ2-7 TRBV7-9 CASSSQDRALYEQYF TGTGCCAGCAGTTCTCAAGACAGAGCCCTCTACGAGCAGTACTTC
. TRBD2 TRBJ2-1 TRBV29-1 CGGQPLAGGYNEQFF TGCGGCGGCCAACCACTCGCGGGGGGGTACAATGAGCAGTTCTTC
few TRBD1 TRBJ2-7 TRBV25-1 CASSEQGVMVEQYF TGTGCCAGCAGTGAACAGGGGGTTATGGTCGAGCAGTACTTC
. TRBD1 TRBJ2-7 TRBV7-9 CASSPGTGGRHF TGTGCCAGCAGCCCAGGGACAGGGGGCCGCCACTTC
few TRBD2 TRBJ2-7 TRBV6-5 CASSYRPSGSYEQYF TGTGCCAGCAGTTACAGGCCTAGCGGGAGCTACGAGCAGTACTTC
few TRBD2 TRBJ2-5 TRBV12-3/TRBV12-4 CASSSTSGRQETQYF TGTGCCAGCAGTTCGACTAGCGGGAGACAAGAGACCCAGTACTTC
. TRBD2 TRBJ2-5 TRBV7-9 CASSLGQREWETQYF TGTGCCAGCAGCTTAGGCCAGCGGGAGTGGGAGACCCAGTACTTC
. . TRBJ2-1 TRBV29-1 CSLGGPPSYNEQFF TGCAGCCTCGGGGGGCCCCCCTCCTACAATGAGCAGTTCTTC
few . TRBJ2-7 TRBV20-1 CSAIDSERQFHEQYF TGCAGTGCCATCGACTCCGAGCGCCAATTCCACGAGCAGTACTTC
many TRBD1 TRBJ2-1 TRBV29-1 CSGGTGSTYNEQFF TGCAGCGGGGGGACAGGGAGTACCTACAATGAGCAGTTCTTC
. TRBD1 TRBJ2-1 TRBV2 CASSGQGRHNEQFF TGTGCCAGCAGTGGACAGGGGAGGCACAATGAGCAGTTCTTC
few . TRBJ2-1 TRBV20-1 CSARDPGGQTHNEQFF TGCAGTGCTAGAGATCCGGGGGGACAAACTCACAATGAGCAGTTCTTC
few . TRBJ2-5 TRBV7-7 CASSLLGGHNQETQYF TGTGCTAGCAGCTTACTAGGAGGGCACAACCAAGAGACCCAGTACTTC
many . TRBJ2-5 TRBV30 CAWAYGQETQYF TGTGCCTGGGCGTACGGCCAAGAGACCCAGTACTTC
few . TRBJ1-1 TRBV5-1 CASSLNLGLNTEAFF TGCGCCAGCAGCTTGAATCTGGGCCTGAACACTGAAGCTTTCTTT
once . TRBJ2-2 TRBV15 CATSRHHRADSTGELFF TGTGCCACCAGCAGACACCACAGGGCCGATAGCACCGGGGAGCTGTTTTTT
few . TRBJ2-1 TRBV6-5 CASSYHYNDEQFF TGTGCCAGCAGTTACCACTATAACGATGAGCAGTTCTTC
. . TRBJ1-5 TRBV18 CASSPYSNQPQHF TGTGCCAGCTCACCGTATAGCAATCAGCCCCAGCATTTT
. . TRBJ2-3 TRBV7-9 CASAQGYGGDTQYF TGTGCCAGCGCACAGGGGTACGGGGGAGATACGCAGTATTTT
few . TRBJ2-1 TRBV7-9 CASSSLASEPYNEQFF TGTGCCAGCAGCTCGCTAGCCAGTGAACCCTACAATGAGCAGTTCTTC
many TRBD2 TRBJ2-2 TRBV6-2/TRBV6-3 CASSSARSGRNFGELFF TGTGCCAGCAGTTCCGCCCGCAGCGGGAGGAATTTCGGGGAGCTGTTTTTT